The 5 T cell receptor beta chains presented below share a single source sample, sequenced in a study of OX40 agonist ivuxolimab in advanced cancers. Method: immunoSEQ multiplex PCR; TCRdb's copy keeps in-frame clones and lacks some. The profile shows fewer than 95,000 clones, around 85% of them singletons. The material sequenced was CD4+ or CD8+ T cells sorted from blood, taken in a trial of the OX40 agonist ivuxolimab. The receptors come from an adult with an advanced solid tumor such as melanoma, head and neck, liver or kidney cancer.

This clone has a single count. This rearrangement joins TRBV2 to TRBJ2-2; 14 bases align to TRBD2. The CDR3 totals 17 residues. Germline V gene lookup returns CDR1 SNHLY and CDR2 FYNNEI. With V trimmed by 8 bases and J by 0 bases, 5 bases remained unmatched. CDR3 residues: CASGGTSGGPNTGELFF. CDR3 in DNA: TGTGCCAGCGGAGGGACTAGCGGGGGCCCGAACACCGGGGAGCTGTTTTTT.

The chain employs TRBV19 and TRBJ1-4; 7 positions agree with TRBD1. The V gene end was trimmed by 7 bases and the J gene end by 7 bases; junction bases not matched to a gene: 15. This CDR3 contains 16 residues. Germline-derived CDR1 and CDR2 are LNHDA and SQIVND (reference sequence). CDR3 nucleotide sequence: TGTGCCAGTACTTCTTCCAGGGGGGGGCGGATTGAAAAACTGTTTTTT. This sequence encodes CASTSSRGGRIEKLFF.

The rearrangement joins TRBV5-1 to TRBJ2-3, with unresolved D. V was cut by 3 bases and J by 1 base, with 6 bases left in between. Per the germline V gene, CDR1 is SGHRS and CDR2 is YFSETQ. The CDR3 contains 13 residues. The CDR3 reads CASSSYGTDTQYF. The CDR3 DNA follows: TGCGCCAGCAGCTCCTACGGCACAGATACGCAGTATTTT.

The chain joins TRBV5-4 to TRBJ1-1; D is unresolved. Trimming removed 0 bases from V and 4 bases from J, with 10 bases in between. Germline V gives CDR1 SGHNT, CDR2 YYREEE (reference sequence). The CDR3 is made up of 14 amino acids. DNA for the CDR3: TGTGCCAGCAGCTTGGCGAGGGTGGGCACTGAAGCTTTCTTT. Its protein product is CASSLARVGTEAFF.

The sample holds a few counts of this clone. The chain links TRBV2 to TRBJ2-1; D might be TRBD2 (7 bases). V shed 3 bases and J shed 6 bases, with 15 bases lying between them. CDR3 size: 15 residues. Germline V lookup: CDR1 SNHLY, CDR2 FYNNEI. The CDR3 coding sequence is TGTGCCAGCAGTGAGAGGGGGACTATCGCCAATGAGCAGTTCTTC. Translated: CASSERGTIANEQFF.